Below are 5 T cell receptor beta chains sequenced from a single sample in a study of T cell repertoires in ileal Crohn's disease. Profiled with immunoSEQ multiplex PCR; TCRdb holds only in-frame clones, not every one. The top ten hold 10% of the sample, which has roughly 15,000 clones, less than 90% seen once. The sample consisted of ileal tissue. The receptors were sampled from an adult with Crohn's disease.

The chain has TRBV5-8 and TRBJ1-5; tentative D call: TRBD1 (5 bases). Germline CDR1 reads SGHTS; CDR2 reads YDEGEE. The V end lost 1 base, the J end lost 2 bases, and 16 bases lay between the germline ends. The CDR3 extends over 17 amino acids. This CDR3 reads CASSLRGGYSRNQPQHF. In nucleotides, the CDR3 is TGTGCCAGCAGCTTGCGGGGGGGATATTCGCGCAATCAGCCCCAGCATTTT.

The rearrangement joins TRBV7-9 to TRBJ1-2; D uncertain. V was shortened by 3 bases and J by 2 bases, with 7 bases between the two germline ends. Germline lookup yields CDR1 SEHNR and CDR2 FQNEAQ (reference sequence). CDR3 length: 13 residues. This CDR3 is CASSFPENYGYTF. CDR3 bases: TGTGCCAGCAGCTTCCCCGAGAACTATGGCTACACCTTC.

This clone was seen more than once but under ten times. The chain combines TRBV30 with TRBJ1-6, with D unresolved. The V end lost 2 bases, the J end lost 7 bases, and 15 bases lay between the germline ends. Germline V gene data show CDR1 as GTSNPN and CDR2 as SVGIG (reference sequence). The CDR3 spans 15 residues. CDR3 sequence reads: CAWSPTTGGNSPLHF. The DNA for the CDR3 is TGTGCCTGGAGTCCAACGACCGGAGGGAATTCACCCCTCCACTTT.

The CDR3 DNA follows: TGTGCCAGCAGCCTCCAGGGGTCAGTAGGCACCGGGGAGCTGTTTTTT. The encoded protein is CASSLQGSVGTGELFF. V is TRBV11-3 and J is TRBJ2-2, with TRBD1 as a possible D gene (6 bases). V lost 5 bases and J lost 4, with 17 bases in between. This CDR3 spans 16 amino acids. Germline V gene data show CDR1 as SGHNT and CDR2 as YENEEA.

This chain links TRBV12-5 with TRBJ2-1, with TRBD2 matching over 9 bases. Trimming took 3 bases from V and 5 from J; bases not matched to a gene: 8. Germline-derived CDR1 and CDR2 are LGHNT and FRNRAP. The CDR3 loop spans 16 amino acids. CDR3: CASGLDQRGENNEQFF. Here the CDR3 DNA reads TGTGCTAGTGGTTTAGACCAGCGGGGGGAGAACAATGAGCAGTTCTTC.